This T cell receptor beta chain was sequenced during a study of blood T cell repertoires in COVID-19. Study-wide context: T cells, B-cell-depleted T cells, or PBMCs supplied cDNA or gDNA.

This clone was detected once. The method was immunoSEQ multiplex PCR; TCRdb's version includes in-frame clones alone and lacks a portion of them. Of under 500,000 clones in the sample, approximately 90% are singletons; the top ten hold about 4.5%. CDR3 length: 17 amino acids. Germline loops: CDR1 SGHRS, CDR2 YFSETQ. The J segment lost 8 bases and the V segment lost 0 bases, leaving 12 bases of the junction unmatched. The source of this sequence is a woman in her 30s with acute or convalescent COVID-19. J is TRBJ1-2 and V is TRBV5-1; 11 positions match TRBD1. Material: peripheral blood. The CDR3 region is CASSLESLGTGGRGYTF. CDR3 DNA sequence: TGCGCCAGCAGCTTGGAGTCACTCGGGACAGGGGGACGCGGCTACACCTTC.